This TCR beta chain was sequenced in a study of T-cell memory formation after mild COVID-19. For this clonotype: Its matching antigen is unknown.

V dropped 4 bases and J dropped 6; count of bases not matched to a gene: 5. Looked up from germline, CDR1 is MDHEN and CDR2 is SYDVKM. This CDR3 spans 14 amino acids. General observations from the study: Whereas later expanders leaned CD4+, clones contracting day 15 to 85 showed a balanced CD4/CD8 makeup.

TCRdb recomputed calls from the 5' RACE reads with MiXCR, one row per CDR3 protein. Of 350,000 to 500,000 distinct CDR3 sequences in the sample, roughly 18% are singletons; the top ten hold around a fifth. The sequence was obtained from a man aged 18-30 years who had mild COVID-19 (a few samples of this study predate the infection). Cell type and time point are not known. Material: PBMCs or a T cell subset sorted from them (not recorded which). The rearrangement links TRBV28 to TRBJ2-2, with 7 bases aligning to TRBD1. The CDR3 nucleotides are TGTGCCAGCAGTTGGGGGACAGTTTCCGGGGAGCTGTTTTTT. Translating gives CASSWGTVSGELFF.